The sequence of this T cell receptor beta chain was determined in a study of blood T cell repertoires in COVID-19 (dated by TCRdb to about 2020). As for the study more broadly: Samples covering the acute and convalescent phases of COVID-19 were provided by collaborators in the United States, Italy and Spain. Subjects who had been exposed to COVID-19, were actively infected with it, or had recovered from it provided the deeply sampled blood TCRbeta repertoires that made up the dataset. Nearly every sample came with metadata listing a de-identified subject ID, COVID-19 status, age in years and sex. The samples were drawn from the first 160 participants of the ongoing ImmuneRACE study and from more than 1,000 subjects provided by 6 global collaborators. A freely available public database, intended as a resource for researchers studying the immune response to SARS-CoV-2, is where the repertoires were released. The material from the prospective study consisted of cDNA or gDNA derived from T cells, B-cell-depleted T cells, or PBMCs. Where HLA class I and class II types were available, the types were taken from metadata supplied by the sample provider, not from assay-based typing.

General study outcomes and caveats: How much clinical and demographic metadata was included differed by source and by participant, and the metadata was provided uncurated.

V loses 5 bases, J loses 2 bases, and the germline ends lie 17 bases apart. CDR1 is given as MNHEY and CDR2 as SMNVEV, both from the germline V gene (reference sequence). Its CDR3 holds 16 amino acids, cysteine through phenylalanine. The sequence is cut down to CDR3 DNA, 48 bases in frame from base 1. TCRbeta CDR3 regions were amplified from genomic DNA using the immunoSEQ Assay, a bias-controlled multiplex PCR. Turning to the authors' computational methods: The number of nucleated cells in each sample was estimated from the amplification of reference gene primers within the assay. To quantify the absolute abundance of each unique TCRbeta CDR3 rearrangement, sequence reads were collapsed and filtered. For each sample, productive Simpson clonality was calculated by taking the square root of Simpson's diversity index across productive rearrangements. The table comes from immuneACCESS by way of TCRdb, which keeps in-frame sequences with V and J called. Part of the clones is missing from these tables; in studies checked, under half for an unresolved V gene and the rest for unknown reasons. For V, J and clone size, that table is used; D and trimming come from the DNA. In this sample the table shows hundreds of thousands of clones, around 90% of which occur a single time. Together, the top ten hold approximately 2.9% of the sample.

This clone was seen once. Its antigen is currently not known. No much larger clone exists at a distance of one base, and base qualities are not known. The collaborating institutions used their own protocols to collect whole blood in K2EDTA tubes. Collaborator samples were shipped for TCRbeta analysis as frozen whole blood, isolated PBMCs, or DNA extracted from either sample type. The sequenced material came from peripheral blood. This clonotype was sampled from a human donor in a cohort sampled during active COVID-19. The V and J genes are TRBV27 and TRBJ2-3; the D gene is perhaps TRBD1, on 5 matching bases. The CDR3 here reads CASSPKGPYFTDTQYF. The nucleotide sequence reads TGTGCCAGCAGTCCCAAGGGGCCCTATTTCACAGATACGCAGTATTTT.